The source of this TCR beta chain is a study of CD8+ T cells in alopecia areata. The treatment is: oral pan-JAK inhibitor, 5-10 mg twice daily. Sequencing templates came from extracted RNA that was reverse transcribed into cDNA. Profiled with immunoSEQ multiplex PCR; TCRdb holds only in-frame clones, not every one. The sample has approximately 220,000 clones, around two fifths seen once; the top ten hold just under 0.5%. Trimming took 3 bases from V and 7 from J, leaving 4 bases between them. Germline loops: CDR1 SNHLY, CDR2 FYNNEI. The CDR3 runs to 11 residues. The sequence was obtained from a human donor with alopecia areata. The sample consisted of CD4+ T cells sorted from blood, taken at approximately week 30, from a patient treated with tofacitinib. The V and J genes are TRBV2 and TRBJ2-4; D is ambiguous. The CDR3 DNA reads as TGTGCCAGCAGTGACAGGAACATTCAGTACTTC. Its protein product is CASSDRNIQYF.